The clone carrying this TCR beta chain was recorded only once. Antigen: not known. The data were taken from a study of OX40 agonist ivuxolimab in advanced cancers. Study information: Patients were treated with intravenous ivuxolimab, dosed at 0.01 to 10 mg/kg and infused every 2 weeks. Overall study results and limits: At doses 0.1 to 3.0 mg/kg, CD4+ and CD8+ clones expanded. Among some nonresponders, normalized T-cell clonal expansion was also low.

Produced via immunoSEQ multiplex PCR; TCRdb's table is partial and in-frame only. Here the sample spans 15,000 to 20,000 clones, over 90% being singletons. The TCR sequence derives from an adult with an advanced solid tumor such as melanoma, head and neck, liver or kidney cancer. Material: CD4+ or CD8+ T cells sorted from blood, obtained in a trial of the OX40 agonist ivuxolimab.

This CDR3 reads CASSYLGGGELFF. The CDR3 DNA reads TGTGCCAGCAGTTACTTGGGGGGCGGGGAGCTGTTTTTT. This sequence joins TRBV6-5 and TRBJ2-2; possibly TRBD2 for D (6 bases). This CDR3 has 13 amino acids. Trimming shortened V by 1 base and J by 7 bases, and 7 bases separated the two germline ends. From germline, CDR1 is MNHEY and CDR2 SVGAGI.